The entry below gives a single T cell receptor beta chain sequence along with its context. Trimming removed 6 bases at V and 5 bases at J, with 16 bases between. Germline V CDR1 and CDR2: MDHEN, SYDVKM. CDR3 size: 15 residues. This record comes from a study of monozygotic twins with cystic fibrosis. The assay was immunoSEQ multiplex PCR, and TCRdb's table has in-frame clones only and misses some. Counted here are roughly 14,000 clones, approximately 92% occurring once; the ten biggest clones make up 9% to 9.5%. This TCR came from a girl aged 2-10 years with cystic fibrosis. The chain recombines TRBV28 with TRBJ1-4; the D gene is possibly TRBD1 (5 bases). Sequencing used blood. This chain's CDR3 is CASSFGDGGNEKLFF. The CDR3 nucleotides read TGTGCCAGCAGCTTTGGGGACGGGGGGAATGAAAAACTGTTTTTT.